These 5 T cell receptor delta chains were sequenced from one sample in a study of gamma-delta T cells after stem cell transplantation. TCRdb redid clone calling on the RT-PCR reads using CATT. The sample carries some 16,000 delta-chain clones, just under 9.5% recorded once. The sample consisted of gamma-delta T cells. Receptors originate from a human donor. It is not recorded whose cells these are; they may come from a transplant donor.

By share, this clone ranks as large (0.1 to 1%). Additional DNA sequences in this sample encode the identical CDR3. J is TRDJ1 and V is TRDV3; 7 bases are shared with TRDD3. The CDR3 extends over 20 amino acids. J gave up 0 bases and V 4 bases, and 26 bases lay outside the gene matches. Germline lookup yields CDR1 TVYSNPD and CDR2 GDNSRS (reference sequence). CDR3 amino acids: CASGDSTPTGVMANTDKLIF. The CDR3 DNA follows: TGTGCCTCAGGGGACTCTACGCCGACTGGGGTGATGGCCAACACCGATAAACTCATCTTT.

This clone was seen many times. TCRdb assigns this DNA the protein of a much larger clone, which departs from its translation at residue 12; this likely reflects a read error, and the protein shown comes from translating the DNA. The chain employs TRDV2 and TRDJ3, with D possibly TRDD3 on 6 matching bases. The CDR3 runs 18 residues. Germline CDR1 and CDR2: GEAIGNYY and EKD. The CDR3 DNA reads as TGTGCCTGTGACACCGGTATCCCCAGCTCCTGGGGCACCCGACAGATGTTTTTC. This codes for CACDTGIPSSWGTRQMFF.

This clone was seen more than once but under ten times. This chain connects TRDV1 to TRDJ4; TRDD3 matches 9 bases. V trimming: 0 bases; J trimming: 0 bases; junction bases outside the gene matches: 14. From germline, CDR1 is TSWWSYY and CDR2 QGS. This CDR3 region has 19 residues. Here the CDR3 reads CALGELPRLGIRKTRPLIF. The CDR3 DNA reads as TGTGCTCTTGGGGAACTTCCCCGACTGGGGATACGCAAAACCAGACCCCTGATCTTT.

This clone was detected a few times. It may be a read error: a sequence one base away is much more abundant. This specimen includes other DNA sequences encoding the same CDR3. The CDR3 spells CALGPGSYLWRGWGRHTDKLIF. The CDR3 bases are TGTGCTCTTGGGCCCGGTTCCTACTTGTGGAGGGGCTGGGGGAGGCACACCGATAAACTCATCTTC. The chain employs TRDV1 and TRDJ1; D might be TRDD3 (8 bases). Per germline, CDR1 TSWWSYY and CDR2 QGS. This CDR3 is 22 amino acids long.

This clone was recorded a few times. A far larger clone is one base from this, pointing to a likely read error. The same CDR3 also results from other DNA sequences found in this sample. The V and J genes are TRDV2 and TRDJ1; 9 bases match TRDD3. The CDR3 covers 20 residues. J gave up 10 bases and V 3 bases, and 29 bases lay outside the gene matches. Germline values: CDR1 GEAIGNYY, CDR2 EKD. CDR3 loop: CACDRLGDTRHTSGLGGLIF. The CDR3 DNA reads TGTGCCTGTGACCGACTGGGGGACACGAGGCACACCTCGGGTTTAGGCGGACTCATCTTT.